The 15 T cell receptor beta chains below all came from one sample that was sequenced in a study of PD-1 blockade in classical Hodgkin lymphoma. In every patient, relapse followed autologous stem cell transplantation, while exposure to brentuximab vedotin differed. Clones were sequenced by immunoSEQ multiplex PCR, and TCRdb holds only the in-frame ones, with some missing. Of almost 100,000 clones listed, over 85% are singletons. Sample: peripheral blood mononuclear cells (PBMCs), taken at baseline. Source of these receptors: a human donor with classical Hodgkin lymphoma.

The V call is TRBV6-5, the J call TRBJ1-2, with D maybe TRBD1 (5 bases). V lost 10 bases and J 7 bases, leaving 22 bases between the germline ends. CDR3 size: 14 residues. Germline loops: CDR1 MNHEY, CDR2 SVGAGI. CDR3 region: CATRLQGKAGGYTF. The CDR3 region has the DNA TGTGCCACCCGCCTCCAGGGCAAGGCGGGTGGCTACACCTTC.

CDR3 in amino acids: CASSYSPPGQGPLTF. The CDR3 nucleotides read TGTGCCAGCAGTTACTCCCCCCCGGGTCAGGGTCCCCTCACCTTC. The rearrangement uses TRBV6-5 and TRBJ1-2, with a tentative D call TRBD1 (5 bases). This CDR3 is built from 15 residues. Per the germline V gene, CDR1 is MNHEY and CDR2 is SVGAGI. The V and J ends lost 0 bases and 13 bases respectively, with 21 bases between them.

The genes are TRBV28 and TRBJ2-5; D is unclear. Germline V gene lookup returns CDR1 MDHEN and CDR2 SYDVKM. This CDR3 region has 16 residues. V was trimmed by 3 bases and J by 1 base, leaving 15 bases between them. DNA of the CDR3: TGTGCCAGCAGTTTCGAACTAAAAGACATCCAAGAGACCCAGTACTTC. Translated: CASSFELKDIQETQYF.

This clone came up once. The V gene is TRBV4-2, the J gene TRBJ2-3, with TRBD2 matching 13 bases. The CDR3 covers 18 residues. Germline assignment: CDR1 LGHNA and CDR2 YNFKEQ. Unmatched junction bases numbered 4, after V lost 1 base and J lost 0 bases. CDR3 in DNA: TGTGCCAGCAGCCAAGGACTAGCGGGGGGTCCAAGCACAGATACGCAGTATTTT. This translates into CASSQGLAGGPSTDTQYF.

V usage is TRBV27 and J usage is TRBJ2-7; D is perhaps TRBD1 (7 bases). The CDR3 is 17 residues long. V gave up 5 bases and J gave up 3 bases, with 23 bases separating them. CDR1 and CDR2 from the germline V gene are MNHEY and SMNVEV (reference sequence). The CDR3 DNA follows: TGTGCCAGCAGTCCCCAGGGGGGCCTAGAGTTGCACTACGAGCAGTACTTC. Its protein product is CASSPQGGLELHYEQYF.

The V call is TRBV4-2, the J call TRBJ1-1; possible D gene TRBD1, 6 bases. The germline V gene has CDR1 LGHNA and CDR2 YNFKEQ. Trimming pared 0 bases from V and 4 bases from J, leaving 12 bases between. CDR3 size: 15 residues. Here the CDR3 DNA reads TGTGCCAGCAGCCAAGAGAGACAGGTGGGCACTGAAGCTTTCTTT. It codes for CASSQERQVGTEAFF.

CDR3 DNA: TGTGCCAGCAGCTTGCGTAGGGGGAATCAGCCCCAGCATTTT. This encodes CASSLRRGNQPQHF. The chain has TRBV7-2 and TRBJ1-5, with D perhaps TRBD1 (6 bases). Germline values: CDR1 SGHTA, CDR2 FQGNSA. The ends were cut back, 3 bases at V and 4 bases at J, with 10 bases in the middle. The CDR3 has 14 residues.

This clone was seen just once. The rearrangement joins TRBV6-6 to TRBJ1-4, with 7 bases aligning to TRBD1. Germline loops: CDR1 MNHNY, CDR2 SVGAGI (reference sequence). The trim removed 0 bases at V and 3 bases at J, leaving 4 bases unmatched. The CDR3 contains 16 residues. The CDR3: CASSYSSGQSNEKLFF. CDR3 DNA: TGTGCCAGCAGTTACTCCTCGGGACAGTCTAATGAAAAACTGTTTTTT.

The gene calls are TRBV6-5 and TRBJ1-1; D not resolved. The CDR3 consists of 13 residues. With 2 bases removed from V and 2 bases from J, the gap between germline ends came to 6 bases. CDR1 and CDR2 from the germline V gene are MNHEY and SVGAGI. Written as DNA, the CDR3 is TGTGCCAGCAGTTACGAAGTAAACACTGAAGCTTTCTTT. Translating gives CASSYEVNTEAFF.

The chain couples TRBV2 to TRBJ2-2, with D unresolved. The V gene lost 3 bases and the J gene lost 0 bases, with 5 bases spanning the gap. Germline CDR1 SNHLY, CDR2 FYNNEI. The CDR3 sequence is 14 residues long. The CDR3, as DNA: TGTGCCAGCAGTGAGACCGCGAACACCGGGGAGCTGTTTTTT. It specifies CASSETANTGELFF.

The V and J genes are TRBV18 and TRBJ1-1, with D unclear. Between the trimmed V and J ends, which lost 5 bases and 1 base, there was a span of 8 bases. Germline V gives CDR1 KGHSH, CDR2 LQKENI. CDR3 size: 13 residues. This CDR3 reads CASSSGENTEAFF. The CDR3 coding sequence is TGTGCCAGCTCATCAGGAGAGAACACTGAAGCTTTCTTT.

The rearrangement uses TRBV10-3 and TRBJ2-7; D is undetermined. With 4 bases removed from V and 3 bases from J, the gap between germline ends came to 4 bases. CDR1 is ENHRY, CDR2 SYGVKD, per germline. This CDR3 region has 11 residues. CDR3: CAISVDYEQYF. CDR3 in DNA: TGTGCCATCAGTGTAGACTACGAGCAGTACTTC.

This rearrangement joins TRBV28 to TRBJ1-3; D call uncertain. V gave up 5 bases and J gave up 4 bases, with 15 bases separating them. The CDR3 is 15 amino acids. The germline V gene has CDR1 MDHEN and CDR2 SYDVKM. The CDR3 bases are TGTGCCAGCAGTAAAGGCGCTACCCTCGGAAACACCATATATTTT. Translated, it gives CASSKGATLGNTIYF.

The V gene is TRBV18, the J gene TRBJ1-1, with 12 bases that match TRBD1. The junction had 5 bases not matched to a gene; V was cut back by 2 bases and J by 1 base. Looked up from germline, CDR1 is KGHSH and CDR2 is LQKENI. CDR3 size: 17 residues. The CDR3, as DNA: TGTGCCAGCTCACCAGGTGTGGGACAGGGGGCGAACACTGAAGCTTTCTTT. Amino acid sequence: CASSPGVGQGANTEAFF. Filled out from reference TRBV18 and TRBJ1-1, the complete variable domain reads NAGVMQNPRHLVRRRGQEARLRCSPMKGHSHVYWYRQLPEEGLKFMVYLQKENIIDESGMPKERFSAEFPKEGPSILRIQQVVRGDSAAYFCASSPGVGQGANTEAFFGQGTRLTVV.

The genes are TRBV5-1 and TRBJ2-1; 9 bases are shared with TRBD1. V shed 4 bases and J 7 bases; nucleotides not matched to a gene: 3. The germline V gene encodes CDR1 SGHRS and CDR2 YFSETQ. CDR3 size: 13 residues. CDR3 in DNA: TGCGCCAGCAGCGTAGACAGGGGGAATGAGCAGTTCTTC. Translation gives CASSVDRGNEQFF.